This T cell receptor beta chain stems from a study of blood T cell repertoires in COVID-19. The CDR3 runs to 17 residues. The V gene end was trimmed by 1 base and the J gene end by 8 bases; junction bases not matched to a gene: 12. CDR1 and CDR2 from the germline V gene are MGHRA and YSYEKL. Individuals drawn from approximately 22 US areas were roughly 18 to 95 years old. Assay: immunoSEQ multiplex PCR; the TCRdb copy retains only in-frame clones and omits some. Among 250,000 or so clones listed, about 91% were seen once. The V and J genes are TRBV4-1 and TRBJ1-4; TRBD1 matches at 8 bases. This TCR was recovered from a man aged 40-49 years who had been exposed to COVID-19. The sequencing sample was made of PBMCs or T cells enriched from blood (not recorded which). The CDR3 nucleotides read TGCGCCAGCAGCCAAGTATTTTTCCGGACAGGGAAGGAAAAACTGTTTTTT. It translates to CASSQVFFRTGKEKLFF.